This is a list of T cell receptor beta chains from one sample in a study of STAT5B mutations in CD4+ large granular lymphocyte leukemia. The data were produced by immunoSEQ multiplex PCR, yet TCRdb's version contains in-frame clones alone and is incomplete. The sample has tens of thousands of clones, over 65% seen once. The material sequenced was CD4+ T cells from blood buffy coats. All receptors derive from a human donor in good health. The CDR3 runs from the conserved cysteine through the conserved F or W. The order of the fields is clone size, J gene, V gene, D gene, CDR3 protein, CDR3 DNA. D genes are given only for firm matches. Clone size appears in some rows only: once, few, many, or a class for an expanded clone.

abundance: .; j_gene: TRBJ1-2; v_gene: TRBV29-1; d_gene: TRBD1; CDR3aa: CSVGHPTGGASNYGYTF; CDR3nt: TGCAGCGTTGGACACCCCACAGGGGGAGCGAGCAACTATGGCTACACCTTC
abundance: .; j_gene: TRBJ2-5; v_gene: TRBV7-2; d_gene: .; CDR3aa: CASSFSGGGIETQYF; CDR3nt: TGTGCCAGCAGCTTTAGCGGAGGGGGTATCGAGACCCAGTACTTC
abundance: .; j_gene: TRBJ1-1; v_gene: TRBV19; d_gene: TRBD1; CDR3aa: CASSIGTGRKAFF; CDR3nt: TGTGCCAGTAGTATTGGGACAGGAAGAAAAGCTTTCTTT
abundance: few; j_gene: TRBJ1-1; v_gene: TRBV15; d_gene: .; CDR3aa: CATSRDAFTEAFF; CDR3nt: TGTGCCACCAGCAGAGATGCGTTCACTGAAGCTTTCTTT
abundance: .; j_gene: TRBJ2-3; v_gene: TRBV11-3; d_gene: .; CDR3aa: CASQDTDTQYF; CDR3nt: TGTGCCAGCCAGGACACAGATACGCAGTATTTT
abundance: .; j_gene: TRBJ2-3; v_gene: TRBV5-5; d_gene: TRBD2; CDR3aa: CASSRAAGGTDTQYF; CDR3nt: TGTGCCAGCAGCCGGGCGGCGGGGGGCACAGATACGCAGTATTTT
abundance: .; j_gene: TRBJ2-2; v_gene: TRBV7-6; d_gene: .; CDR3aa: CASSFRRDGELFF; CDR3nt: TGTGCCAGCAGCTTCAGAAGGGACGGGGAGCTGTTTTTT
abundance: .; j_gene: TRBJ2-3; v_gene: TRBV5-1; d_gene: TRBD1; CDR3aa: CASSFEGQGAVDTQYF; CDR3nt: TGCGCCAGCAGCTTTGAAGGACAGGGGGCTGTAGATACGCAGTATTTT
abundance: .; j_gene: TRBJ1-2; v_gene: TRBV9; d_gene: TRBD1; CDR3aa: CASSAGQGHNGYTF; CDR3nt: TGTGCCAGCAGCGCGGGACAGGGTCACAATGGCTACACCTTC
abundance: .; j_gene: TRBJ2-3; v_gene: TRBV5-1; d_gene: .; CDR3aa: CASSLDLPSTDTQYF; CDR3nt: TGCGCCAGCAGCTTGGATCTACCTAGCACAGATACGCAGTATTTT
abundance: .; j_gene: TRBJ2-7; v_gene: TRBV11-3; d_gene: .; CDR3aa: CASSLDALNIAEQYF; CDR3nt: TGTGCCAGCAGCTTAGACGCTCTAAACATAGCCGAGCAGTACTTC
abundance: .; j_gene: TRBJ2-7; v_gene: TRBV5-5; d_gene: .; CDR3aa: CASSLPQVPFPEQYF; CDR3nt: TGTGCCAGCAGCTTGCCGCAGGTCCCCTTCCCCGAGCAGTACTTC
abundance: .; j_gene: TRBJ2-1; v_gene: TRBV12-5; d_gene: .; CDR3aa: CASGSVGDNEQFF; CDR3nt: TGTGCTAGTGGTTCGGTAGGGGACAATGAGCAGTTCTTC
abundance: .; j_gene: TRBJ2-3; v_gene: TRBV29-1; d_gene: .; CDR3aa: CSVPAGKAPDTQYF; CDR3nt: TGCAGCGTGCCGGCCGGCAAAGCTCCAGATACGCAGTATTTT
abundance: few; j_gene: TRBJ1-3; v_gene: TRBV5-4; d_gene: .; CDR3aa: CASSLGQGNTIYF; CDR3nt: TGTGCCAGCAGCTTGGGACAGGGAAACACCATATATTTT
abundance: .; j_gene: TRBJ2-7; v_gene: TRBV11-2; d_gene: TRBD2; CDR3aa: CASSLAVSGAPYEQYF; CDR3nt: TGTGCCAGCAGCTTAGCGGTTAGCGGGGCGCCCTACGAGCAGTACTTC
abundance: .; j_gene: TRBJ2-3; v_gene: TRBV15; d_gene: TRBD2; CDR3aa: CATSRPTSGRASADTQYF; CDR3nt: TGTGCCACCAGCAGACCGACTAGCGGGAGGGCCTCCGCAGATACGCAGTATTTT
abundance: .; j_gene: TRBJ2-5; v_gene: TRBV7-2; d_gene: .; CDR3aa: CASSLGDGETQYF; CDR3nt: TGTGCCAGCAGCTTAGGGGACGGAGAGACCCAGTACTTC
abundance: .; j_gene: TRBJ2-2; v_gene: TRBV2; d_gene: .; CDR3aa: CASTRENTGELFF; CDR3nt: TGTGCCAGCACCCGGGAGAACACCGGGGAGCTGTTTTTT
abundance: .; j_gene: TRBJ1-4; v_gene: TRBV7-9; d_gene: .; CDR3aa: CASSRRVEKLFF; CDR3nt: TGTGCCAGCAGCCGAAGGGTTGAAAAACTGTTTTTT
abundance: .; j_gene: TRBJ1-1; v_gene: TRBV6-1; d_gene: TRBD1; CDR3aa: CASRGQGWMNTEAFF; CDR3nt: TGTGCCAGCAGAGGACAGGGATGGATGAACACTGAAGCTTTCTTT
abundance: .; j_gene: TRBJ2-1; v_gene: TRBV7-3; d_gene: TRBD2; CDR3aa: CASSLTAGGRYEQFF; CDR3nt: TGTGCCAGCAGCTTAACCGCGGGGGGGCGATATGAGCAGTTCTTC
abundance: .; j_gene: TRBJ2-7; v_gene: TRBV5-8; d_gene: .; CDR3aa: CASSGDGYYEQYF; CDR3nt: TGTGCCAGCAGTGGGGACGGCTACTACGAGCAGTACTTC
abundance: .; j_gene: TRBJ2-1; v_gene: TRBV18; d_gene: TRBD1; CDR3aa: CASSPDRVLNEQFF; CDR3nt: TGTGCCAGCTCACCAGACAGGGTCCTCAATGAGCAGTTCTTC
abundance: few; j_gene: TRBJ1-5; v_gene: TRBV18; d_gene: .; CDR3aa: CASSPDRNQPQHF; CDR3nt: TGTGCCAGCTCTCCCGACAGAAATCAGCCCCAGCATTTT
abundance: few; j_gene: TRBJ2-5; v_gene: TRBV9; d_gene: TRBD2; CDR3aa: CASSVGGGRETQYF; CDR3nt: TGTGCCAGCAGCGTGGGGGGGGGAAGGGAGACCCAGTACTTC
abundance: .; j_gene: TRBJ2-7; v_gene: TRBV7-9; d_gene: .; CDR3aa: CASSASGASGEQYF; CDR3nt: TGTGCCAGCAGCGCATCCGGGGCCTCGGGCGAGCAGTACTTC
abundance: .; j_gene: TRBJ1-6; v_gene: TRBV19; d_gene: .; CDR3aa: CASSVEGTVYNSPLHF; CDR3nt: TGTGCCAGTAGTGTTGAGGGGACGGTCTATAATTCACCCCTCCACTTT
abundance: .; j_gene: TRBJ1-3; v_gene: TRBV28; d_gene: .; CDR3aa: CASSLRVPGNTIYF; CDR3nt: TGTGCCAGCAGTTTAAGGGTACCTGGAAACACCATATATTTT
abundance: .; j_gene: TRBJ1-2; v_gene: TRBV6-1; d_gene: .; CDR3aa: CASTYTGNYGYTF; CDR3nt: TGTGCCAGCACATACACAGGGAACTATGGCTACACCTTC
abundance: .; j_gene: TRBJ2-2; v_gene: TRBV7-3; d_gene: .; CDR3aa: CASSLNDYGTVNTGELFF; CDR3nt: TGTGCCAGCAGCTTAAACGACTATGGGACCGTCAACACCGGGGAGCTGTTTTTT
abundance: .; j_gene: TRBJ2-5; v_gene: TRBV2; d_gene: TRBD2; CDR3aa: CASSGRTSEKETQYF; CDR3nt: TGTGCCAGCAGTGGAAGGACTAGCGAAAAAGAGACCCAGTACTTC
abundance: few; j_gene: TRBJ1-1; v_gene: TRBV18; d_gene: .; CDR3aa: CASAEGIRAEAFF; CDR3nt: TGTGCCAGCGCTGAAGGGATACGGGCTGAAGCTTTCTTT
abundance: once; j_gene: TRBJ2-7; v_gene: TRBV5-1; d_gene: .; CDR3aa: CASSPRTIPSEQYF; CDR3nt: TGCGCCAGCAGCCCCCGGACTATCCCCAGCGAGCAGTACTTC
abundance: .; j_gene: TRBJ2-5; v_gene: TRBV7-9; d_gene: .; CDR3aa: CASSSQVQGPQETQYF; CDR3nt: TGTGCCAGCAGCTCTCAAGTCCAGGGTCCCCAAGAGACCCAGTACTTC
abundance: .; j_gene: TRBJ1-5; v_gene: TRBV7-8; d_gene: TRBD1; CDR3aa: CASSPLPQGAGQPQHF; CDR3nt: TGTGCCAGCAGCCCTCTGCCCCAGGGGGCTGGGCAGCCCCAGCATTTT
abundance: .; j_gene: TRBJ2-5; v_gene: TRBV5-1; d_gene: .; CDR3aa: CASSAGQQETQYF; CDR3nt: TGCGCCAGCAGCGCCGGACAGCAAGAGACCCAGTACTTC
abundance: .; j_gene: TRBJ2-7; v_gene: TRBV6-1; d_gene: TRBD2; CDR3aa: CASSEGSPSGGSYEQYF; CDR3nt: TGTGCCAGCAGTGAAGGTTCTCCTTCGGGGGGTTCCTACGAGCAGTACTTC
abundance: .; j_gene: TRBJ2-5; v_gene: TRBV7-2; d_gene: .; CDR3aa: CASSLLPTEQETQYF; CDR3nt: TGTGCCAGCAGCTTACTCCCGACAGAACAAGAGACCCAGTACTTC
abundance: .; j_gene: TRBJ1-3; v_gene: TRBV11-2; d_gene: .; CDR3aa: CASSSPSEGNTIYF; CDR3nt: TGTGCCAGCAGCTCCCCCTCAGAGGGGAACACCATATATTTT
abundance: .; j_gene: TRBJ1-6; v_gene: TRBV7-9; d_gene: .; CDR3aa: CASSLGQRGSPLHF; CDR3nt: TGTGCCAGCAGCTTAGGGCAGCGTGGCTCACCCCTCCACTTT
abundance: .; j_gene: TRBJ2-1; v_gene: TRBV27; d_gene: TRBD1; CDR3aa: CASSWGQLTYNEQFF; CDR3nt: TGTGCCAGCAGTTGGGGACAGCTTACCTACAATGAGCAGTTCTTC
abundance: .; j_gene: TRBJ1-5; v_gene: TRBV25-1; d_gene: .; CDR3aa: CASNSGDEQPQHF; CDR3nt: TGTGCCAGCAATTCAGGGGATGAGCAGCCCCAGCATTTT
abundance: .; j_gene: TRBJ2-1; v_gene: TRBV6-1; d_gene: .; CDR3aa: CASSVGTTYNEQFF; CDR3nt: TGTGCCAGCAGTGTGGGAACTACCTACAATGAGCAGTTCTTC
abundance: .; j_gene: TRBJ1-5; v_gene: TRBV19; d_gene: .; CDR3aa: CASRSPPNQPQHF; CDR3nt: TGTGCCAGTAGAAGCCCCCCGAATCAGCCCCAGCATTTT
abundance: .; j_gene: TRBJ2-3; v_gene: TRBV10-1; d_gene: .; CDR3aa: CASKEDPTDTQYF; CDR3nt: TGCGCCAGCAAGGAGGATCCCACAGATACGCAGTATTTT
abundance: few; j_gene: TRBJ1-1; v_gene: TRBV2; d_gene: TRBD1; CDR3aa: CASSVDRDLEAFF; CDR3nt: TGTGCCAGCAGTGTGGACAGGGACCTTGAAGCTTTCTTT
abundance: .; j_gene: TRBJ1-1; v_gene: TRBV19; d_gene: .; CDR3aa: CASSSGQTNTEAFF; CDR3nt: TGTGCCAGTAGTTCAGGACAGACGAACACTGAAGCTTTCTTT
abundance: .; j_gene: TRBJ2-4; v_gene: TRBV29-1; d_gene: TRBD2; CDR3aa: CSVVGSGSGTKNIQYF; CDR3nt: TGCAGCGTTGTTGGTAGCGGGAGTGGGACCAAAAACATTCAGTACTTC
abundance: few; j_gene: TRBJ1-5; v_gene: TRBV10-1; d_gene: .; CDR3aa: CASNNQPQHF; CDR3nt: TGCGCCAGCAACAATCAGCCCCAGCATTTT
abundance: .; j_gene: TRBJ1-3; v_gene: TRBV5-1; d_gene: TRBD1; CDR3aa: CASSLDTGTGSGNTIYF; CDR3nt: TGCGCCAGCAGCTTAGATACCGGGACAGGCTCTGGAAACACCATATATTTT
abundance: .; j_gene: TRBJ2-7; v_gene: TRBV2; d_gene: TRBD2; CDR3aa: CASTAGTSFSEQYF; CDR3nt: TGTGCCAGCACAGCCGGGACTAGTTTTTCCGAGCAGTACTTC